Included here is one T cell receptor beta chain sequence, with context. The junction and the germline gene differ at one end; a read error may be behind it. Sample-barcoded 5' priming and a J-beta primer mix drove a second PCR of about 7 to 12 cycles. Each CDR3 protein is one row after TCRdb ran MiXCR on the 5' RACE reads. Of around 1,700,000 distinct CDR3 sequences listed, 28% are singletons. This entry belongs to a study of blood T cells in healthy people across ages. This CDR3 is 15 amino acids long. CDR1 and CDR2 from the germline V gene are DFQATT and SNEGSKA (reference sequence). This chain links TRBV20-1 with TRBJ2-2; maybe TRBD2 (6 bases). The source material was blood. The receptor comes from a woman in her 30s in good health. The CDR3 sequence is CSARPGLANTGERFF. CDR3 bases: TGCAGTGCTAGACCGGGACTGGCGAACACCGGGGAGCGGTTTTTT.